These T cell receptor beta chains were read from a single sample in a study of T cell repertoires in cytomegalovirus infection. From the reads, TCRdb called clonotypes with MiXCR, one entry per CDR3 protein. The table shows a few hundred thousand distinct CDR3 sequences, with about 29% occurring only once. These receptors' targets are unknown. Source: cultured PBMCs, taken from culture after CMV antigen stimulation. The origin of the receptors is a human donor in good health (CMV status not recorded). Some clones in this sample may be carry-over from other donors' samples. The CDR3 runs from the conserved cysteine through the conserved F or W. Fields, in order: J gene, clone size, V gene, CDR3 protein. Where a row states a size, it is once, few, many or the class of an expanded clone; other rows omit it.

TRBJ2-1,-,TRBV11-2,CASSFQRGGQNEQFF
TRBJ2-7,few,TRBV7-9,CASSLEISGTSYEQYF
TRBJ1-5,-,TRBV28,CASSLVSGQPQHF
TRBJ1-2,few,TRBV7-8,CASSLMAGATGYTF
TRBJ2-4,few,TRBV7-8,CASSLARTGVYILAKNIQYF
TRBJ1-1,-,TRBV19,CASSPLLYSLNTEAFF
TRBJ2-7,few,TRBV7-9,CASSSRTSGGSLQNLYEQYF
TRBJ2-3,-,TRBV7-9,CASSHASGGPYTDTQYF
TRBJ2-3,many,TRBV6-4,CASSESSGSADTQYF
TRBJ1-1,few,TRBV4-1,CASSTRDPGEAFF
TRBJ1-5,-,TRBV18,CASSPSGNSNQPQHF
TRBJ1-3,many,TRBV7-2,CASSPSGGNTIYF
TRBJ2-3,-,TRBV20-1,CSPYPAPTTSDTQYF
TRBJ2-1,-,TRBV12-3/TRBV12-4,CASSSPGLGYNEQFF
TRBJ2-3,-,TRBV7-9,CASSHLPGRTDTQYF
TRBJ1-5,-,TRBV20-1,CSAKRRDRFNQPQHF
TRBJ1-1,few,TRBV4-1,CASSQDRSAFTEAFF
TRBJ2-1,many,TRBV6-4,CASSDLGSEDEQFF
TRBJ1-4,-,TRBV27,CASSFTGGGEKLFF
TRBJ2-2,-,TRBV7-2,CASSLEATGELFF
TRBJ1-1,-,TRBV20-1,CSATVGAMNTEAFF
TRBJ2-7,few,TRBV6-5,CASSRGTFTYEQYF
TRBJ2-2,-,TRBV12-5,CASGLGPPNTGELFF
TRBJ2-7,few,TRBV12-3/TRBV12-4,CASSLALGEQYF
TRBJ2-2,few,TRBV7-2,CASSRGRGASDGELFF
TRBJ2-7,-,TRBV12-5,CASGLSGQGSHSYEQYF
TRBJ2-2,few,TRBV28,CASSFPGQGTGELFF
TRBJ2-7,-,TRBV27,CASSLRPTGELYEQYF
TRBJ2-6,-,TRBV20-1,CSAVTASGANVLTF
TRBJ1-2,few,TRBV25-1,CASSHSGTGGERYGYTF
TRBJ1-6,-,TRBV7-2,CASSLGGNNSPLHF
TRBJ1-5,few,TRBV6-6,CASSYSSGGNQPQHF
TRBJ1-6,few,TRBV6-6,CASSYTPTGNSPLHF
TRBJ2-1,-,TRBV6-1,CASGGRSSYNEQFF
TRBJ1-1,-,TRBV6-6,CASIPDSWPEAFF
TRBJ1-2,many,TRBV7-6,CASSYLKTVYGYTF
TRBJ1-1,many,TRBV9,CASSVDSMNTEAFF
TRBJ2-7,few,TRBV12-3/TRBV12-4,CASSLDRLASYEQYF
TRBJ1-1,few,TRBV7-6,CASSLGGGWTEAFF
TRBJ2-7,many,TRBV28,CASTTLGTGTYEQYF
TRBJ2-2,-,TRBV7-3,CASSLYGTGELFF
TRBJ1-4,-,TRBV12-5,CASGFAPNVEKLFF
TRBJ1-3,many,TRBV7-2,CASSSDGGTGNTIYF
TRBJ2-7,few,TRBV7-9,CASSLVRQGEKRPYEQYF
TRBJ2-1,-,TRBV20-1,CSARGGRVSYNEQFF
TRBJ2-3,-,TRBV6-2/TRBV6-3,CASSYQGLASDTQYF
TRBJ1-1,few,TRBV7-3,CASSSGPRNTEAFF
TRBJ1-2,few,TRBV20-1,CSAPGQGGGYGYTF
TRBJ2-1,once,TRBV19,CASSSPGGTGPYNEQFF
TRBJ1-2,few,TRBV15,CATSRVASGGLYGYTF
TRBJ2-4,few,TRBV20-1,CSATPTGGVKNIQYF